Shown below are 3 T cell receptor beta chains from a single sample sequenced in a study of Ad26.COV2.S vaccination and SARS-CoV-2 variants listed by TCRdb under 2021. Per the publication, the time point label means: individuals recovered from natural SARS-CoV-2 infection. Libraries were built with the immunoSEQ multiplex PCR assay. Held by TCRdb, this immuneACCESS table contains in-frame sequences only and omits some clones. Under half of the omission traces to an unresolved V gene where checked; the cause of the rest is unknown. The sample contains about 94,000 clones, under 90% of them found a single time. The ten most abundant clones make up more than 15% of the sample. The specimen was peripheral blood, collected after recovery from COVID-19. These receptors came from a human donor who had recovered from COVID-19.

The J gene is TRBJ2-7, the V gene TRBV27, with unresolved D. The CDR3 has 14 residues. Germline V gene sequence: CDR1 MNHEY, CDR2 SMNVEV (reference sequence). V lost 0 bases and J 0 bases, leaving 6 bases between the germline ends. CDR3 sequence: CASSLSRGSYEQYF. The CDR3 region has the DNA TGTGCCAGCAGTTTATCCCGCGGCTCCTACGAGCAGTACTTC.

Here the CDR3 reads CASSLRQGYYNEQFF. Here the CDR3 DNA reads TGTGCCAGCAGCTTGAGACAGGGCTACTACAATGAGCAGTTCTTC. The chain combines TRBV11-3 with TRBJ2-1, with 7 bases aligning to TRBD1. The germline CDR1 and CDR2 sequences are SGHNT and YENEEA. With V trimmed by 3 bases and J by 3 bases, 5 bases remained unmatched. The CDR3 covers 15 residues.

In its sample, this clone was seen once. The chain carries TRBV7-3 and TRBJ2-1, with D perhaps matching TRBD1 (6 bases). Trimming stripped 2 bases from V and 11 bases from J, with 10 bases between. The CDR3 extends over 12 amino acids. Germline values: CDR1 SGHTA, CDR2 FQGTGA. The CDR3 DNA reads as TGTGCCAGCAGCTTAGCAGGGGAGAAGCAGTTCTTC. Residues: CASSLAGEKQFF.